The 16 T cell receptor beta chains presented below share a single source sample, sequenced in a study of naive and memory T cell subsets. The beta constant-region primer was an equimolar mix of two oligonucleotides covering TRBC1 and TRBC2. Ligated cDNA was amplified by four rounds of PCR with nested alpha and beta constant-region primers and SP2. Via MiXCR, TCRdb re-called the UMI-ligation and nested PCR reads, giving one row per CDR3 protein. The sample carries under 150,000 distinct CDR3 sequences, 15% to 25% recorded once. These receptors have no known antigen. Study-wide results and limits: Possibly reflecting memory cells re-expressing CD45RA, a few larger clonotypes occurred in naive repertoires, especially CD8.

Input material: naive CD8+ T cells from blood. These receptors were collected from a human donor in good health.

The rearrangement uses TRBV11-2 and TRBJ2-1; 9 bases are a match to TRBD2. Looked up from germline, CDR1 is SGHAT and CDR2 is FQNNGV. The CDR3 spans 16 residues. V lost 1 base to trimming and J lost 6 bases; unmatched junction nucleotides: 7. Here the CDR3 DNA reads TGTGCCAGCAGCTTAGGTCCGACTAGCGGTTTCAATGAGCAGTTCTTC. Protein product: CASSLGPTSGFNEQFF.

This clonotype appeared a few times. The V and J genes are TRBV21-1 and TRBJ2-7; the table names TRBD2, a call not compared with the DNA. TRBV21-1 is a pseudogene segment. The CDR3 is 18 amino acids. Here the CDR3 reads CASSKFRRQGGFCREQYF. DNA for the CDR3: TGTGCCAGCAGCAAATTCCGTAGGCAGGGAGGATTTTGTCGGGAGCAGTACTTC.

The chain couples TRBV23-1 to TRBJ2-1; D uncertain. TRBV23-1 belongs to the ORF category, with a function that is uncertain. V was trimmed by 2 bases and J by 7 bases, leaving 15 bases between them. CDR3 length equals 15 residues. The CDR3 spells CASSQIRPGANEQFF. CDR3 coding DNA: TGCGCCAGCAGTCAAATTCGGCCGGGTGCGAATGAGCAGTTCTTC.

The V and J genes are TRBV5-6 and TRBJ1-4; D is uncertain. Looked up from germline, CDR1 is SGHDT and CDR2 is YYEEEE. The CDR3 has 15 residues. V was trimmed by 0 bases and J by 4 bases, leaving 10 bases between them. The CDR3 is CASSLGADDNEKLFF. The CDR3 DNA sequence: TGTGCCAGCAGCTTGGGGGCGGACGATAATGAAAAACTGTTTTTT.

This clonotype occurred a few times. J is TRBJ1-1 and V is TRBV5-1; D gene ambiguous. The CDR3 has 13 residues. The V end lost 1 base, the J end lost 0 bases, and 4 bases lay between the germline ends. Germline V gene data show CDR1 as SGHRS and CDR2 as YFSETQ. CDR3 coding DNA: TGCGCCAGCAGCTTGATCCTGAACACTGAAGCTTTCTTT. It is translated as CASSLILNTEAFF.

There are a few counts of this clonotype. This sequence joins TRBV12-5 and TRBJ2-3; D might be TRBD2 (6 bases). Germline V CDR1 and CDR2: LGHNT, FRNRAP. V was cut by 7 bases and J by 2 bases, with 13 bases left in between. The CDR3 consists of 14 residues. CDR3 loop: CASENRGYTDTQYF. The CDR3 DNA is TGTGCTAGTGAAAATCGGGGGTACACAGATACGCAGTATTTT. The variable domain in full, completed from reference TRBV12-5 and TRBJ2-3, reads DARVTQTPRHKVTEMGQEVTMRCQPILGHNTVFWYRQTMMQGLELLAYFRNRAPLDDSGMPKDRFSAEMPDATLATLKIQPSEPRDSAVYFCASENRGYTDTQYFGPGTRLTVL.

The chain is built from TRBV3-1 and TRBJ1-1; perhaps TRBD1 as D (5 bases). This CDR3 has 17 residues. The V gene's germline CDR1 is LGHDT and CDR2 YNNKEL (reference sequence). Trimming shortened V by 4 bases and J by 1 base, and 19 bases separated the two germline ends. The DNA for the CDR3 is TGTGCCAGCAGCCTATATAGAACAGGATTTTCGAACACTGAAGCTTTCTTT. This translates into CASSLYRTGFSNTEAFF.

The chain uses TRBV27 and TRBJ1-1; no clear D. This CDR3 region has 15 residues. Germline lookup yields CDR1 MNHEY and CDR2 SMNVEV (reference sequence). V lost 8 bases to trimming and J lost 2 bases, with 18 bases between them. This chain's CDR3 is CASLPAQAANTEAFF. DNA for the CDR3: TGTGCCAGCCTACCCGCCCAGGCAGCTAACACTGAAGCTTTCTTT.

CDR3 bases: TGTGCCAGCAGCCGAAAACTAGCGGGAGAGAGGAATACGCAGTATTTT. Translation: CASSRKLAGERNTQYF. The chain carries TRBV28 and TRBJ2-3; 11 positions agree with TRBD2. V shed 6 bases and J 7 bases; nucleotides not matched to a gene: 12. This CDR3 region has 16 residues. Germline lookup yields CDR1 MDHEN and CDR2 SYDVKM.

The chain uses TRBV7-2 and TRBJ2-2, with 14 bases aligning to TRBD2. Germline assignment: CDR1 SGHTA and CDR2 FQGNSA. V lost 5 bases and J lost 5; bases outside the gene matches: 7. The CDR3 is 17 residues long. The DNA of the CDR3 is TGTGCCAGCAGCCCGGGACTAGCGGGAGCCTTTACCGGGGAGCTGTTTTTT. Its protein is CASSPGLAGAFTGELFF.

The V and J genes are TRBV9 and TRBJ2-1, with a weak D call TRBD1 (5 bases). The CDR3 is 13 residues long. The V end lost 3 bases, the J end lost 3 bases, and 7 bases lay between the germline ends. From germline, CDR1 is SGDLS and CDR2 YYNGEE. The CDR3 DNA is TGTGCCAGCAGCGAGGACATCTACAATGAGCAGTTCTTC. It encodes CASSEDIYNEQFF.

This sequence joins TRBV7-9 and TRBJ2-3; no clear D gene. Germline CDR1 SEHNR, CDR2 FQNEAQ (reference sequence). The CDR3 runs to 14 residues. Trimming pared 3 bases from V and 0 bases from J, leaving 7 bases between. Here the CDR3 reads CASSFVTSTDTQYF. The CDR3 DNA follows: TGTGCCAGCAGCTTCGTTACCAGCACAGATACGCAGTATTTT. The variable domain in full, with the rest retrieved from reference TRBV7-9 and TRBJ2-3, is DTGVSQNPRHKITKRGQNVTFRCDPISEHNRLYWYRQTLGQGPEFLTYFQNEAQLEKSRLLSDRFSAERPKGSFSTLEIQRTEQGDSAMYLCASSFVTSTDTQYFGPGTRLTVL.

The V call is TRBV12-5, the J call TRBJ2-7, with 7 bases lining up with TRBD1. This CDR3 region has 14 residues. CDR1 LGHNT and CDR2 FRNRAP come from the germline V gene. The V gene end was trimmed by 10 bases and the J gene end by 0 bases; junction bases not matched to a gene: 9. The CDR3 region is CATPATGASYEQYF. The CDR3 DNA is TGTGCTACCCCGGCTACAGGGGCCTCCTACGAGCAGTACTTC.

This clonotype has more than one count but fewer than ten. The chain employs TRBV30 and TRBJ1-1; possibly TRBD1 for D (6 bases). This CDR3 region has 13 residues. CDR1 is GTSNPN, CDR2 SVGIG, per germline (reference sequence). V was shortened by 5 bases and J by 3 bases, with 13 bases between the two germline ends. In DNA, the CDR3 is TGTGCCTGGGCCGACAGGTTGGACACTGAAGCTTTCTTT. It translates to CAWADRLDTEAFF.

V and J are TRBV7-9 and TRBJ2-1, with D possibly matching TRBD2 (6 bases). The V end was cut by 4 bases, the J end by 7 bases, with 11 bases between. The CDR3 is 13 residues long. The germline V gene encodes CDR1 SEHNR and CDR2 FQNEAQ (reference sequence). In DNA, the CDR3 is TGTGCCAGCAGCTCCGGAGGGCGGAATGAGCAGTTCTTC. Its protein product is CASSSGGRNEQFF.

This clonotype was seen a few times. The V gene is TRBV28, the J gene TRBJ2-7; 8 bases map to TRBD1. Germline values: CDR1 MDHEN, CDR2 SYDVKM. After removal of 6 bases from V and 3 bases from J, the junction contained 7 bases not matched to a gene. The CDR3 is 14 amino acids. CDR3 nucleotides: TGTGCCAGCAGCCCGACAGGGGAAGGCTACGAGCAGTACTTC. It specifies CASSPTGEGYEQYF.